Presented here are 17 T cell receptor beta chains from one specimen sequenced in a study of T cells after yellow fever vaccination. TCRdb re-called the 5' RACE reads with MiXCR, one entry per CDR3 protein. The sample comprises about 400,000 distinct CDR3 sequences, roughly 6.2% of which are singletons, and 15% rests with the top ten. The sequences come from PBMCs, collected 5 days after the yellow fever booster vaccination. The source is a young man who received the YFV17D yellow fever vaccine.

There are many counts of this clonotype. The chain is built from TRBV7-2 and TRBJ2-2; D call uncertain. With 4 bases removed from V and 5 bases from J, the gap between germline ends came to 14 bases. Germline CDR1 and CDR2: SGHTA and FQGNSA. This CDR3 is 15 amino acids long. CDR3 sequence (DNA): TGTGCCAGCAGCTCTAACCGGGCCCTTACCGGGGAGCTGTTTTTT. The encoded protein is CASSSNRALTGELFF.

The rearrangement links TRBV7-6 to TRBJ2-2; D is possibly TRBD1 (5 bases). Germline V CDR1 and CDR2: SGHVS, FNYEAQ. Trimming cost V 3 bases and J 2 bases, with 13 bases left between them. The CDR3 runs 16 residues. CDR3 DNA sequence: TGTGCCAGCAGCTTTATTCAGGGTCTAAACACCGGGGAGCTGTTTTTT. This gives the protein CASSFIQGLNTGELFF.

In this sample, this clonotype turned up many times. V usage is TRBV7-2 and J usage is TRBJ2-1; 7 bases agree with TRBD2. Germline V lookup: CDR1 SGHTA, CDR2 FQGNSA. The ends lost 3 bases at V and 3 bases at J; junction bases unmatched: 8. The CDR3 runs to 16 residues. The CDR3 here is CASSFVTGTIYNEQFF. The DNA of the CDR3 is TGTGCCAGCAGCTTCGTAACCGGGACTATCTACAATGAGCAGTTCTTC.

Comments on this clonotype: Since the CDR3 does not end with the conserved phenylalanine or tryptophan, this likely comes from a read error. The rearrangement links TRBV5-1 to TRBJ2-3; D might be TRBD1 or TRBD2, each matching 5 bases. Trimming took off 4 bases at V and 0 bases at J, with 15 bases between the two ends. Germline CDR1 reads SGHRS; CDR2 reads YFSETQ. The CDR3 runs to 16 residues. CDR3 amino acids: CASSPGTATSTDTQYS. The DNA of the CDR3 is TGCGCCAGCAGCCCCGGGACGGCAACTAGCACAGATACGCAGTATTCT.

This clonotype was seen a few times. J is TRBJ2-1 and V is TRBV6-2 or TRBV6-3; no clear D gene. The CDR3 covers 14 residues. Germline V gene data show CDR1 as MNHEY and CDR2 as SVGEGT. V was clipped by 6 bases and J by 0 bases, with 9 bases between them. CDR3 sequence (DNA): TGTGCCAGCAGCCGGCCGAGCTCCTACAATGAGCAGTTCTTC. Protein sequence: CASSRPSSYNEQFF.

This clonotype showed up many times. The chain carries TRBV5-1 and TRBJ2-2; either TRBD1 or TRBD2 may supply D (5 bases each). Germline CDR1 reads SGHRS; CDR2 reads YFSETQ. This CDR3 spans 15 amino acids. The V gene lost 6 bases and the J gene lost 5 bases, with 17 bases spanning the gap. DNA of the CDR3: TGCGCCAGCATCAGAGGGGCAGACCCAACCGGGGAGCTGTTTTTT. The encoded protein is CASIRGADPTGELFF.

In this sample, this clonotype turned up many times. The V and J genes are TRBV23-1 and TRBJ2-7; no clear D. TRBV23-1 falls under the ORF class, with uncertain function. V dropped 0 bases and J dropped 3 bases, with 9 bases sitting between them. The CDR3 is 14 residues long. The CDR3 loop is CASSQSAGLYEQYF. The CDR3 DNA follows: TGCGCCAGCAGTCAATCGGCAGGCCTCTACGAGCAGTACTTC.

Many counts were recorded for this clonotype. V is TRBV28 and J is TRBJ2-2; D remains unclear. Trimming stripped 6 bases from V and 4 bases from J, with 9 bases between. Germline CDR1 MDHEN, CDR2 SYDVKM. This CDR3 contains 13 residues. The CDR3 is CASRHSFTGELFF. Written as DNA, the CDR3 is TGTGCCAGCAGACACAGTTTCACCGGGGAGCTGTTTTTT.

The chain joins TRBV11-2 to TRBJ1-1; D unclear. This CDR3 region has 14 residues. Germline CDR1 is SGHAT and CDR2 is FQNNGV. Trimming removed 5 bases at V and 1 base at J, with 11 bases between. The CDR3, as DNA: TGTGCCAGCAGCACCGCAACACGGAACACTGAAGCTTTCTTT. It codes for CASSTATRNTEAFF.

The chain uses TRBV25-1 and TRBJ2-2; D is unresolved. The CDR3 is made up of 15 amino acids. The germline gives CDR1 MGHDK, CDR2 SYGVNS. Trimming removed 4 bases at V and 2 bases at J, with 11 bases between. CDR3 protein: CASSAKTSNTGELFF. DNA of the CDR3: TGTGCCAGCAGTGCTAAGACAAGCAACACCGGGGAGCTGTTTTTT.

The CDR3 sequence: CASSSPGLGARNEQFF. DNA of the CDR3: TGTGCCAGCAGTTCCCCGGGACTAGGCGCGAGGAATGAGCAGTTCTTC. The chain has TRBV12-3 or TRBV12-4 and TRBJ2-1; 8 bases line up with TRBD2. This CDR3 spans 16 amino acids. Trimming took 4 bases from V and 7 from J; bases not matched to a gene: 12.

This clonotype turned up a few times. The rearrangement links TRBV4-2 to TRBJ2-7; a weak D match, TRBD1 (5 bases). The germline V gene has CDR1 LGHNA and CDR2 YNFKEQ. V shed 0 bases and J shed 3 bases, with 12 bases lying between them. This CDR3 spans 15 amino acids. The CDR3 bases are TGTGCCAGCAGCCAAGATTCAATAGGGGTCTACGAGCAGTACTTC. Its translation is CASSQDSIGVYEQYF.

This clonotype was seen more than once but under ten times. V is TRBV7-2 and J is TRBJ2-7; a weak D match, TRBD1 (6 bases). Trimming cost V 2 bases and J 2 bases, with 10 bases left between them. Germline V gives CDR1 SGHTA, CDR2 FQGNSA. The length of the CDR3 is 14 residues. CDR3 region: CASSLQGFAYEQYF. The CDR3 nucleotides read TGTGCCAGCAGCTTACAGGGGTTTGCCTACGAGCAGTACTTC.

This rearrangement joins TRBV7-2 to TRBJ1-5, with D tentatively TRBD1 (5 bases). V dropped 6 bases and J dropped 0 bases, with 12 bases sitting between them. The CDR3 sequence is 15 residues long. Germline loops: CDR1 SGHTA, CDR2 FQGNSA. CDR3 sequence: CASSQDSNSNQPQHF. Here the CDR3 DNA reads TGTGCCAGCAGTCAAGACAGCAATAGCAATCAGCCCCAGCATTTT.

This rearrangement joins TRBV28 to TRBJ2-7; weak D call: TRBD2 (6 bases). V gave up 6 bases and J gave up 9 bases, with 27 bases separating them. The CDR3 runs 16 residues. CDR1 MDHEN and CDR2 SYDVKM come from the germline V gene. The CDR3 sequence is CASSPWSREQANVQYF. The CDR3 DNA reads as TGTGCCAGCAGCCCCTGGAGTCGGGAGCAAGCTAACGTGCAGTACTTC. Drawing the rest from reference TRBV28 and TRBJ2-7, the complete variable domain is DVKVTQSSRYLVKRTGEKVFLECVQDMDHENMFWYRQDPGLGLRLIYFSYDVKMKEKGDIPEGYSVSREKKERFSLILESASTNQTSMYLCASSPWSREQANVQYFGPGTRLTVT.

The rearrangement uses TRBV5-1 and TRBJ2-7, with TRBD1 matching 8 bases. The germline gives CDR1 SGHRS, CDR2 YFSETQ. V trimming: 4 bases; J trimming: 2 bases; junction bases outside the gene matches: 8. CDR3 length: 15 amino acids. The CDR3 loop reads CASSRLGQVTYEQYF. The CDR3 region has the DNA TGCGCCAGCAGCCGGTTGGGACAGGTCACCTACGAGCAGTACTTC.

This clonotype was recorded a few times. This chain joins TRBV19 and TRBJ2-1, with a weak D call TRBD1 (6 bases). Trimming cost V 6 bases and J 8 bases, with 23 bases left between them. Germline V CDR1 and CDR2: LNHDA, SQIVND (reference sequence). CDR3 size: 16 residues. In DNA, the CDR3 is TGTGCCAGTAGCCCGACCGGGACACTACTACATCATGAGCAGTTCTTC. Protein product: CASSPTGTLLHHEQFF.